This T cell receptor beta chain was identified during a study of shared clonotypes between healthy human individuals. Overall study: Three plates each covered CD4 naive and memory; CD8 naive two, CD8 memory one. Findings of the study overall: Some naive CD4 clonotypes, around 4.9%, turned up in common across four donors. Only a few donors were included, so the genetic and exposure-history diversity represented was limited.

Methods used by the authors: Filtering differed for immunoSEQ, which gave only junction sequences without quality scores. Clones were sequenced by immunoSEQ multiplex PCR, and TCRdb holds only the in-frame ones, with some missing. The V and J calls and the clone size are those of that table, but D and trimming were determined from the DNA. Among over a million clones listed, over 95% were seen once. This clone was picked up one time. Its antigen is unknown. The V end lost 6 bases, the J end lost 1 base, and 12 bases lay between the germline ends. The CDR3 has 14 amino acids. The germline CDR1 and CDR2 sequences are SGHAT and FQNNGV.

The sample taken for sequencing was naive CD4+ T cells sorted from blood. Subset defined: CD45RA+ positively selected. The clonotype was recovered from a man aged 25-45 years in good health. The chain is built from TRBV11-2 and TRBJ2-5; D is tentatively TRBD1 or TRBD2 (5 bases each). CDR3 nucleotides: TGTGCCAGCAGTCGGGACCACCTCCAAGAGACCCAGTACTTC. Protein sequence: CASSRDHLQETQYF. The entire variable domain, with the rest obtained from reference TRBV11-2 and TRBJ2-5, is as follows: EAGVAQSPRYKIIEKRQSVAFWCNPISGHATLYWYQQILGQGPKLLIQFQNNGVVDDSQLPKDRFSAERLKGVDSTLKIQPAKLEDSAVYLCASSRDHLQETQYFGPGTRLLVL.